The 9 T cell receptor beta chains given below trace back to one sample, sequenced in a study of control samples from healthy donors and cancer patients. Produced via immunoSEQ multiplex PCR; TCRdb's table is partial and in-frame only. Here the sample spans 350,000 to 450,000 clones, 90% being singletons. The specimen sequenced was PBMCs. The source is a man in his forties with head and neck cancer.

A note on this clone: The sample carries other DNA sequences with the same CDR3. The chain employs TRBV5-1 and TRBJ1-1; D is uncertain. The CDR3 sequence is 14 residues long. The germline gives CDR1 SGHRS, CDR2 YFSETQ. Trimming shortened V by 0 bases and J by 1 base, and 7 bases separated the two germline ends. Here the CDR3 DNA reads TGCGCCAGCAGCTTGGATCCCCCGAACACTGAAGCTTTCTTT. It specifies CASSLDPPNTEAFF.

J is TRBJ2-1 and V is TRBV2; 8 bases fit TRBD2. The CDR3 loop spans 18 amino acids. Unmatched junction bases numbered 11, after V lost 4 bases and J lost 0 bases. Germline V gives CDR1 SNHLY, CDR2 FYNNEI. In nucleotides, the CDR3 is TGTGCCAGCAGTGCTGGTAGCGGGGTACCAAGCTCCTACAATGAGCAGTTCTTC. It is translated as CASSAGSGVPSSYNEQFF.

This sequence joins TRBV6-5 and TRBJ1-1; the D gene is possibly TRBD1 (6 bases). Germline CDR1 reads MNHEY; CDR2 reads SVGAGI. The CDR3 sequence is 14 residues long. The V gene lost 8 bases and the J gene lost 1 base, with 14 bases spanning the gap. DNA of the CDR3: TGTGCCAGCCGCCGGCGGGGGCCGAACACTGAAGCTTTCTTT. Its protein is CASRRRGPNTEAFF.

The rearrangement links TRBV28 to TRBJ2-7, with TRBD2 as a possible D gene (9 bases). Trimming shortened V by 3 bases and J by 3 bases, and 21 bases separated the two germline ends. The CDR3 totals 17 residues. Germline CDR1 is MDHEN and CDR2 is SYDVKM. The CDR3 DNA reads as TGTGCCAGCAGTTTGGTCTCAGGGGGCGGGAGGGTCTACGAGCAGTACTTC. Protein product: CASSLVSGGGRVYEQYF. The whole variable domain, filled in from reference TRBV28 and TRBJ2-7, reads DVKVTQSSRYLVKRTGEKVFLECVQDMDHENMFWYRQDPGLGLRLIYFSYDVKMKEKGDIPEGYSVSREKKERFSLILESASTNQTSMYLCASSLVSGGGRVYEQYFGPGTRLTVT.

Points on this clone: Mismatch with germline at one junction end may stem from a read error. The identical CDR3 is also encoded by other nucleotide sequences in the sample. V is TRBV6-2 or TRBV6-3 and J is TRBJ2-7; 10 nucleotides agree with TRBD2. Germline CDR1 reads MNHEY; CDR2 reads SVGEGT. The CDR3 has 14 amino acids. The CDR3 nucleotides read TGTGCCAGCAGTAGACCTAGCGGGGGCTACGAGCAATACTTC. Translation: CASSRPSGGYEQYF.

This clone was detected only once. J is TRBJ2-7 and V is TRBV29-1; TRBD1 is a possible D gene (5 bases). Looked up from germline, CDR1 is SQVTM and CDR2 is ANQGSEA. V was shortened by 6 bases and J by 6 bases, with 18 bases between the two germline ends. CDR3 length: 13 residues. The CDR3 loop is CSVRLQVLGEQYF. DNA for the CDR3: TGCAGCGTCCGGTTACAGGTATTGGGCGAGCAGTACTTC.

V usage is TRBV7-8 and J usage is TRBJ2-3; D gene ambiguous. Germline lookup yields CDR1 SGHVS and CDR2 FQNEAQ. This CDR3 region has 15 residues. V gave up 4 bases and J gave up 2 bases, with 13 bases separating them. The CDR3 region is CASSWPATVTDTQYF. The CDR3 coding sequence is TGTGCCAGCAGCTGGCCCGCGACCGTCACAGATACGCAGTATTTT.

This chain links TRBV29-1 with TRBJ1-4, with 11 positions matching TRBD1. The germline gives CDR1 SQVTM, CDR2 ANQGSEA. The J segment lost 3 bases and the V segment lost 7 bases, leaving 10 bases of the junction unmatched. There are 16 residues in the CDR3. The CDR3 loop reads CSADSGTGGPNEKLFF. The CDR3 DNA follows: TGCAGCGCTGACTCGGGGACAGGGGGTCCTAATGAAAAACTGTTTTTT.

The chain recombines TRBV11-2 with TRBJ2-3; D tentatively fits TRBD1 or TRBD2 (5 bases each). The CDR3 spans 16 residues. Germline V CDR1 and CDR2: SGHAT, FQNNGV. V was clipped by 2 bases and J by 0 bases, with 12 bases between them. CDR3 region: CASSLLGPPSTDTQYF. CDR3 coding DNA: TGTGCCAGCAGCTTACTGGGACCTCCTAGCACAGATACGCAGTATTTT.